Listed below are T cell receptor beta chains from one sample, sequenced in a study of blood T cell repertoires in COVID-19. Here immunoSEQ multiplex PCR was the method, and the copy in TCRdb shows in-frame clones only, minus some. The sample holds 210,000 or so clones, 89% seen once. Sequences were obtained from peripheral blood. The source is a middle-aged woman with acute or convalescent COVID-19. Both conserved end residues are part of each CDR3. D genes are given only for firm matches. The size of a clone is reported for some rows only, either as once, few or many, or as a class for expanded clones.

j_call,v_call,d_call,clone_size,cdr3_nt,cdr3_aa
TRBJ1-4,TRBV5-1,TRBD1,-,TGCGCCAGCAGCTCGGGACAGGCCAGTGAAAAACTGTTTTTT,CASSSGQASEKLFF
TRBJ1-2,TRBV6-6,TRBD1,-,TGTGCCAGCAGTCCGCGACAGGGGGGCGGCTACACCTTC,CASSPRQGGGYTF
TRBJ2-3,TRBV19,-,once,TGTGCCAGTAGTATAGCGGCCGAGGCCAAAGTTGATACGCAGTATTTT,CASSIAAEAKVDTQYF
TRBJ2-1,TRBV30,-,-,TGTGCCTGGAACCGGGACATCCAGTACAATGAGCAGTTCTTC,CAWNRDIQYNEQFF
TRBJ1-1,TRBV10-3,TRBD1,-,TGTGCCATCAGCCCCGGGACAGAGAACACTGAAGCTTTCTTT,CAISPGTENTEAFF
TRBJ2-5,TRBV15,TRBD1,once,TGTGCCACCACCAGAGACAGGGGCAGCGAGACCCAGTACTTC,CATTRDRGSETQYF
TRBJ1-4,TRBV4-2,-,-,TGTGCCAGCAGCCAAGCCATCGACAGGAGATCCGAAAAACTGTTTTTT,CASSQAIDRRSEKLFF
TRBJ1-5,TRBV5-5,TRBD1,-,TGTGCCAGCAGACTGGGACAGGGGGCGCGTCAGCCCCAGCATTTT,CASRLGQGARQPQHF
TRBJ1-2,TRBV9,TRBD1,-,TGTGCCAGCAGCGTAGTCGCAGGGGGAGCACCAGACTATGGCTACACCTTC,CASSVVAGGAPDYGYTF
TRBJ2-1,TRBV24-1,-,-,TGTGCCACCAGTGATCCCCCTGAGGGGGGGGACAATGAGCAGTTCTTC,CATSDPPEGGDNEQFF
TRBJ1-2,TRBV6-6,-,-,TGTGCCAGCAGTTCGACAGGCCTCTATGGCTACACCTTC,CASSSTGLYGYTF
TRBJ1-3,TRBV14,-,-,TGTGCCAGCAGCCAAGGCAGAACCTCTGGAAACACCATATATTTT,CASSQGRTSGNTIYF
TRBJ1-2,TRBV6-5,TRBD1,-,TGTGCCGGAATAACGGGACAGGGCAACTATGGCTACACCTTC,CAGITGQGNYGYTF
TRBJ2-1,TRBV6-1,-,-,TGTGCCAGCAGTGAAGCCCAACTAGTGTTACGCAATGAGCAGTTCTTC,CASSEAQLVLRNEQFF
TRBJ1-1,TRBV3-1/TRBV3-2,-,-,TGTGCCAGCAGACAACAGGGGAACACTGAAGCTTTCTTT,CASRQQGNTEAFF
TRBJ2-2,TRBV5-1,TRBD1,-,TGCGCCAGCAGCTTGCAAGGGACAGGGCCCGGGGAGCTGTTTTTT,CASSLQGTGPGELFF
TRBJ1-6,TRBV19,-,-,TGTGCCAGTAGCCTTCAGGGATATTCACCCCTCCACTTT,CASSLQGYSPLHF
TRBJ1-5,TRBV6-5,-,-,TGTGCCAGCAGGCCCTTTACGGCGGACAATCAGCCCCAGCATTTT,CASRPFTADNQPQHF
TRBJ2-3,TRBV4-1,TRBD2,-,TGCGCCAGCAGCCAAAGTAGCGGGGGGGCGGGCGATACGCAGTATTTT,CASSQSSGGAGDTQYF
TRBJ1-3,TRBV15,-,few,TGTGCCACCAGCAGAGTTGAAGGGACTCAAGGAAACACCATATATTTT,CATSRVEGTQGNTIYF
TRBJ2-2,TRBV2,TRBD1,-,TGTGCCAGCAGCACAGGGGGCCGTCGGACCGGGGAGCTGTTTTTT,CASSTGGRRTGELFF
TRBJ1-2,TRBV24-1,-,-,TGTGCCACCGGGGGGAACTATGGCTACACCTTC,CATGGNYGYTF
TRBJ1-2,TRBV6-6,-,-,TGTGCCAGCACCTTAGGAGGGAGGAGGTATGGCTACACCTTC,CASTLGGRRYGYTF
TRBJ1-2,TRBV5-1,TRBD1,-,TGCGCCAGCAGCTCCGGGACAGGACTATCCCTTGACTATGGCTACACCTTC,CASSSGTGLSLDYGYTF
TRBJ1-3,TRBV7-8,-,-,TGTGCCAGCAGCCCAAACAGGCTCCACTCTGGAAACACCATATATTTT,CASSPNRLHSGNTIYF
TRBJ1-2,TRBV7-2,-,-,TGTGCCAGCAGCTCCCTCCGACAACCTGCCTATGGCTACACCTTC,CASSSLRQPAYGYTF
TRBJ2-3,TRBV5-4,-,-,TGTGCCAGCACCTCTCGGTCTAGCACAGATACGCAGTATTTT,CASTSRSSTDTQYF
TRBJ1-4,TRBV5-1,-,-,TGCGCCAGCAGCCACCTCTCGACGGGAAATAATGAAAAACTGTTTTTT,CASSHLSTGNNEKLFF
TRBJ1-1,TRBV7-6,-,-,TGTGCCAGCAGCTTCCTAAATCACGCAATCCAGGACACTGAAGCTTTCTTT,CASSFLNHAIQDTEAFF
TRBJ1-5,TRBV4-2,TRBD1,-,TGTGCCAGCAGCCAAGTCGGACAGGGAGCTCAGCCCCAGCATTTT,CASSQVGQGAQPQHF
TRBJ1-1,TRBV6-5,-,-,TGTGCCAGCGGGTCGGTAGGAGGGAGGGCGACTGAAGCTTTCTTT,CASGSVGGRATEAFF
TRBJ1-5,TRBV6-5,TRBD1,once,TGTGCCAGCAGGAGGACAGGGGATCAGCCCCAGCATTTT,CASRRTGDQPQHF
TRBJ2-5,TRBV27,-,few,TGTGCCAGCAGTTCCTCCTTAAGGGGCGGTGGAGAGACCCAGTACTTC,CASSSSLRGGGETQYF
TRBJ1-6,TRBV4-2,-,-,TGTGCCAGCAGCCAAGAACAGGGTCCCAATTCACCCCTCCACTTT,CASSQEQGPNSPLHF
TRBJ1-6,TRBV3-1/TRBV3-2,-,-,TGTGCCAGCAGCCACCCGGGGGTAAATTCACCCCTCCACTTT,CASSHPGVNSPLHF
TRBJ2-5,TRBV2,-,-,TGTGCCACTCTAGTTGGACAGCTACAAGAGACCCAGTACTTC,CATLVGQLQETQYF
TRBJ1-4,TRBV5-5,TRBD1,-,TGTGCCAGCAGTTGGACAGGGGCTAATGAAAAACTGTTTTTT,CASSWTGANEKLFF
TRBJ2-5,TRBV6-1,TRBD2,-,TGTGCCAGCAGTGAAGCTCGGACTAGCGGGGGTCCCCAAGAGACCCAGTACTTC,CASSEARTSGGPQETQYF
TRBJ2-5,TRBV14,-,-,TGTGCCAGCAGCCTCCGACTATACCAAGAGACCCAGTACTTC,CASSLRLYQETQYF
TRBJ1-6,TRBV19,TRBD1,-,TGTGCCACCCGAGATGGGACAGCGAATTCACCCCTCCACTTT,CATRDGTANSPLHF
TRBJ2-5,TRBV5-1,TRBD2,-,TGCGCCAGCAGAGCCGGGGGGGCCAATCTGGAGACCCAGTACTTC,CASRAGGANLETQYF
TRBJ2-3,TRBV5-1,-,-,TGCGCCAGCAGCTTCTCCACAGATACGCAGTATTTT,CASSFSTDTQYF
TRBJ1-2,TRBV2,-,-,TGTGCCAGCAGTGGTCAGGGGAGTAACTATGGCTACACCTTC,CASSGQGSNYGYTF
TRBJ2-3,TRBV2,-,-,TGTGCCAGCGGGGGGAGGGGGATGTCACGCACAGCAGATACGCAGTATTTT,CASGGRGMSRTADTQYF
TRBJ2-1,TRBV19,-,once,TGTGCCAGTAGTATAGCAGGGGCCCCCTACAATGAGCAGTTCTTC,CASSIAGAPYNEQFF
TRBJ1-2,TRBV2,-,-,TGTGCCAGCAGGGATACCGGAAACCCGCCGACACCGAACTATGGCTACACCTTC,CASRDTGNPPTPNYGYTF
TRBJ2-6,TRBV27,-,-,TGTGCCAGCAGTTTAAGGGGTCTGGATGGGGCCAACGTCCTGACTTTC,CASSLRGLDGANVLTF
TRBJ2-5,TRBV3-1/TRBV3-2,-,once,TGTGCCAGCAGCCAAACTAAGGAGACCCAGTACTTC,CASSQTKETQYF